This TCR beta chain is from a study of T cell responses to AZD1222 COVID-19 vaccine. At the level of the study: Samples with a second dose at about 4 or about 12 weeks were pooled together. The study, taken as a whole, reports: Across spike, vaccine-associated CD4 TCRs were found, dominant at 160-218 and 743-854.

As for this clone: What it binds is unknown.

Trimming left V 3 bases short and J 3 bases short, with 2 bases between. Germline-derived CDR1 and CDR2 are MNHEY and SVGAGI. This CDR3 has 11 residues. Profiled with immunoSEQ multiplex PCR; TCRdb holds only in-frame clones, not every one. The sample lists some 150,000 clones, roughly 90% occurring once. The input for sequencing was peripheral blood, taken on day 0 of AZD1222 vaccination. The sequence was obtained from an adult in good health. The chain carries TRBV6-5 and TRBJ1-1; D not resolved. The CDR3 sequence: CASSYDTEAFF. The CDR3 nucleotides are TGTGCCAGCAGTTATGACACTGAAGCTTTCTTT.